This T cell receptor (beta chain) was profiled in a study of neurological immune-mediated disorders. TCRdb recomputed calls from the 5' RACE reads with MiXCR, one row per CDR3 protein. The top ten clones hold about 4.9% of a sample with about 59,000 distinct CDR3 sequences, less than 25% of them seen once. This clonotype was seen at least ten times. Per the germline V gene, CDR1 is SGHRS and CDR2 is YFSETQ. With 4 bases removed from V and 2 bases from J, the gap between germline ends came to 20 bases. CDR3 length: 17 residues. Time point given: technical triplicate 2. The unsorted libraries originated from 2 million PBMCs that had been stored at -80 C.

The TCR comes from a man in his fifties or sixties with HTLV-1-associated myelopathy (HAM/TSP). Input material: PBMCs. The chain combines TRBV5-1 with TRBJ2-3, with no clear D. In nucleotides, the CDR3 is TGCGCCAGCAGCCTCCCTGGCCCGACCCGGGTCACAGATACGCAGTATTTT. Amino acids: CASSLPGPTRVTDTQYF.